At least ten counts were recorded for the clone carrying this TCR beta chain. Antigen specificity is unknown. This entry belongs to a study of early T cells in non-severe SARS-CoV-2 infection. Study-level information: The sequenced material was bulk RNA from unsorted whole blood, and its chains were unpaired. Study-wide results and caveats: CD4 and private specificities were missed by VDJdb matching, which favored anti-spike CD8 responses.

Germline loops: CDR1 SGHNT, CDR2 YYREEE (reference sequence). The ends were cut back, 2 bases at V and 4 bases at J, with 13 bases in the middle. This CDR3 region has 14 residues. Individual cDNA molecules were tagged with unique molecular identifiers, the study reported. TCRdb used MiXCR to reprocess the 5' RACE reads, holding one entry per CDR3 protein. Of some 28,000 distinct CDR3 sequences listed, roughly 5.1% are singletons. The chain has TRBV5-4 and TRBJ2-7; no firm D call. The material sequenced was whole blood. This TCR was sampled from an adult who was a healthcare worker with PCR-confirmed SARS-CoV-2 infection or an uninfected control (not recorded which). CDR3 residues: CASSFELSVYEQYF. DNA of the CDR3: TGTGCCAGCAGCTTCGAATTGAGCGTGTACGAGCAGTACTTC.